This T cell receptor beta chain was sequenced in a study of CD4 T cells in relation to SARS-CoV-2 and coronaviruses. Overall study context: After around 10 days of antigen culture, PBMC TCR beta CDR3s were sequenced. Negative control cultures got HIV-1 Nef peptides or no peptide.

The unexposed donors gave CD4+ T cells in 2011-2018, prior to COVID-19. After less than 11 days of culture, CD4+ T cells were isolated. Cells permitting, SARS-CoV-2 S/N and four cold-coronavirus spikes were tested on unexposed-donor CD4+ T cells. Approximately 1.9 million PBMCs per well were cultured with about 9.4 IU/ml IL-2. V lost 6 bases to trimming and J lost 1 base; unmatched junction nucleotides: 11. The CDR3 sequence is 16 residues long. The germline V gene has CDR1 SGHKS and CDR2 YYEKEE (reference sequence). Generated by immunoSEQ multiplex PCR, the TCRdb table keeps only in-frame clones and is missing some. The sample contains 15,000 to 20,000 clones, approximately 78% of which appear only once. To note about this clone: Its cognate antigen is unknown.

The gene calls are TRBV5-5 and TRBJ1-1; TRBD1 aligns across 8 bases. This TCR derives from a human donor in good health. Sequencing input: CD4+ T cells from PBMCs, cultured in vitro. CDR3 DNA: TGTGCCAGCACCTCAACTCCGGGACAGGAGAACACTGAAGCTTTCTTT. This codes for CASTSTPGQENTEAFF.